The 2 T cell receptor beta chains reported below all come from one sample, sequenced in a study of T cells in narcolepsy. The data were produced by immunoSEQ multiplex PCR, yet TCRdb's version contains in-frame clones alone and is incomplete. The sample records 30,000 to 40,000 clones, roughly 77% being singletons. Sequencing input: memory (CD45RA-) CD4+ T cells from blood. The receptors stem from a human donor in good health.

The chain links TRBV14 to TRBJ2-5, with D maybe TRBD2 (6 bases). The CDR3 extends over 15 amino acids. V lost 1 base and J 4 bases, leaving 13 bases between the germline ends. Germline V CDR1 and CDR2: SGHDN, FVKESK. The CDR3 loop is CASSQGIASAETQYF. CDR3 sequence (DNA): TGTGCCAGCAGCCAAGGGATAGCTAGCGCAGAGACCCAGTACTTC.

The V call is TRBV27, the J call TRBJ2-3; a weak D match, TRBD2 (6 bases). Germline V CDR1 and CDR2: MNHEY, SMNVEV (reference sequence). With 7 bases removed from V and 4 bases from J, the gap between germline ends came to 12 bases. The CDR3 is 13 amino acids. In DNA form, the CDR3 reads TGTGCCAGCACCCGACTAGACGCAGATACGCAGTATTTT. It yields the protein CASTRLDADTQYF.